Sequencing of this T cell receptor (beta chain) was carried out in a study of blood T cell repertoires in COVID-19. Across the whole study: The study drew acute and convalescent COVID-19 samples from the United States, Italy and Spain.

This clone was picked up a small number of times. Within the sample, other DNA sequences also encode this same CDR3. The protocol was immunoSEQ multiplex PCR, while the TCRdb copy is restricted to in-frame clones and leaves out a portion. The data hold fewer than 200,000 clones, with about 85% observed a single time. V was shortened by 2 bases and J by 4 bases, with 8 bases between the two germline ends. Per germline, CDR1 MNHEY and CDR2 SVGAGI. This CDR3 is 13 amino acids long. Seattle's enrolled individuals joined amid active infection and were then monitored longitudinally. The receptor was isolated from an older woman with COVID-19, enrolled during active disease. The V call is TRBV6-5, the J call TRBJ1-1, with D maybe TRBD1 (6 bases). Sequences were obtained from peripheral blood. CDR3 nucleotide sequence: TGTGCCAGCAGTTACAGGGGGGGCACTGAAGCTTTCTTT. Protein product: CASSYRGGTEAFF.